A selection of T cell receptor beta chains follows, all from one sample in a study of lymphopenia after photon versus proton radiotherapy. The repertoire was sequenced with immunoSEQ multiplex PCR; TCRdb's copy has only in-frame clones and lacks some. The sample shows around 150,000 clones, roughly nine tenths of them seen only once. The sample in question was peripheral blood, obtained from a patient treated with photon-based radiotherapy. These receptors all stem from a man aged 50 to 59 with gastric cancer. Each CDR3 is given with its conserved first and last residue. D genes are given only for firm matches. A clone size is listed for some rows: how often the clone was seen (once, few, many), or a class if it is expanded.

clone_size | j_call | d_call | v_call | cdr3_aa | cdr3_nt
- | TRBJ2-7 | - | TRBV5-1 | CASSSEDASYEQYF | TGCGCCAGCAGCTCGGAGGATGCTAGCTACGAGCAGTACTTC
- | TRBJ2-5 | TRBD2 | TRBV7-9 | CASSSPTSRETQYF | TGTGCCAGCAGCTCCCCGACTAGCAGGGAGACCCAGTACTTC
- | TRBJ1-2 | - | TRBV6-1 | CASSEEQGLYGYTF | TGTGCCAGCAGTGAAGAACAGGGTCTCTATGGCTACACCTTC
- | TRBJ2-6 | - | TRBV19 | CASSIGEQAGANVLTF | TGTGCCAGTAGTATAGGGGAACAAGCTGGGGCCAACGTCCTGACTTTC
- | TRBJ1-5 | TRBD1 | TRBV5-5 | CASSSTGEGQPQHF | TGTGCCAGCAGCTCAACAGGGGAGGGTCAGCCCCAGCATTTT
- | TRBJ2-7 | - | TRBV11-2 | CASSLARDRGEQYF | TGTGCCAGCAGCTTAGCCAGGGATAGGGGTGAGCAGTACTTC
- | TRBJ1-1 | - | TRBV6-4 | CASSDSFTGGTEAFF | TGTGCCAGCAGTGACTCTTTTACCGGGGGCACTGAAGCTTTCTTT
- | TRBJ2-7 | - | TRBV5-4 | CASRPRGAYYEQYF | TGTGCCAGCAGGCCAAGGGGGGCCTACTACGAGCAGTACTTC
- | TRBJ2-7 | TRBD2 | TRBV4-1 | CASRGGLAGNYEQYF | TGCGCCAGCAGGGGGGGACTAGCGGGGAACTACGAGCAGTACTTC
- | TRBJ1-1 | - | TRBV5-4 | CASSLTQRQNTEAFF | TGTGCCAGCAGCCTTACACAGCGACAGAACACTGAAGCTTTCTTT
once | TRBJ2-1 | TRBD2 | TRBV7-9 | CASSLAGTSGPFF | TGTGCCAGCAGCTTAGCCGGGACTAGCGGACCGTTCTTC
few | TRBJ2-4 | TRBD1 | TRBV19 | CASSIITGGASSIQYF | TGTGCCAGTAGTATAATCACAGGGGGCGCTTCGAGCATTCAGTACTTC
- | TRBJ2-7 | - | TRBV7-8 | CASSLEEGRLVEQYF | TGTGCCAGCAGCTTAGAGGAGGGGCGCCTTGTCGAGCAGTACTTC
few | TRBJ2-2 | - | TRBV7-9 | CASSKEGVNTGELFF | TGTGCCAGCAGCAAGGAAGGAGTCAACACCGGGGAGCTGTTTTTT
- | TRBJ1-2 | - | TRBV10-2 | CASSEQGFVYGYTF | TGCGCCAGCAGTGAGCAGGGTTTCGTGTATGGCTACACCTTC
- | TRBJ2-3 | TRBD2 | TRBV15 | CATSSPPLLAGGASTDTQYF | TGTGCCACCAGTTCCCCTCCCCTACTAGCGGGAGGGGCTAGTACAGATACGCAGTATTTT
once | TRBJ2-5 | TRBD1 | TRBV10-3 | CAISEASGTGEETQYF | TGTGCCATCAGTGAAGCTTCGGGGACAGGGGAAGAGACCCAGTACTTC
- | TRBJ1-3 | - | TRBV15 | CATSRDRARGNTIYF | TGTGCCACCAGCAGAGATCGAGCGAGGGGAAACACCATATATTTT
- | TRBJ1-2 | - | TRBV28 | CASSLTGPGVDYGYTF | TGTGCCAGCAGTTTGACCGGGCCAGGGGTCGACTATGGCTACACCTTC
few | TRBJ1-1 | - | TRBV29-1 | CSVEDLRDREAFF | TGCAGCGTTGAAGATCTTCGGGATAGGGAAGCTTTCTTT
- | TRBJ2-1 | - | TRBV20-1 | CSASTNNEQFF | TGCAGTGCTAGTACCAACAATGAGCAGTTCTTC
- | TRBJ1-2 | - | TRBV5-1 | CASKSDSDVQKGYTF | TGCGCCAGCAAATCGGATAGTGACGTTCAGAAGGGCTACACCTTC
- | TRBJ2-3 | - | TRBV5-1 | CASSLGADSSTDTQYF | TGCGCCAGCAGCTTGGGAGCGGACTCTAGCACAGATACGCAGTATTTT
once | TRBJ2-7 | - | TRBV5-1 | CASSLDRVTYEQYF | TGCGCCAGCAGCTTGGACAGGGTGACCTACGAGCAGTACTTC
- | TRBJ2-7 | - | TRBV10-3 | CAISESTVVGEQYF | TGTGCCATCAGTGAGTCGACGGTGGTGGGGGAGCAGTACTTC
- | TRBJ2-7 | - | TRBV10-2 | CASSESTVYEQYF | TGCGCCAGCAGTGAGTCGACAGTCTACGAGCAGTACTTC
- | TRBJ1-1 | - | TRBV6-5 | CASETRNEAFF | TGTGCCAGCGAGACACGGAATGAAGCTTTCTTT
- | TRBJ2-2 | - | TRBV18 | CASSPLGYTNTGELFF | TGTGCCAGCTCACCACTCGGTTACACGAACACCGGGGAGCTGTTTTTT
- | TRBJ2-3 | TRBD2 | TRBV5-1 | CASSASGPSTDTQYF | TGCGCCAGCAGCGCTAGCGGGCCGAGCACAGATACGCAGTATTTT
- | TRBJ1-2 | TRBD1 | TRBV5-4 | CASSSPTGVYGYTF | TGTGCCAGCAGCTCGCCGACAGGGGTCTATGGCTACACCTTC